This T cell receptor beta chain was sequenced for a study of shared clonotypes between healthy human individuals. The study, taken as a whole, reports: The study found roughly 5% of naive CD4 clonotypes shared across a handful of donors. Sequencing depth was expected to influence donor clonotype sharing.

Assay: immunoSEQ multiplex PCR; the TCRdb copy retains only in-frame clones and omits some. The data contain about 1.1 million clones, about four fifths of them seen just once; the ten biggest clones take up around 0.47%. As regards this clone: Its matching antigen is unknown.

Germline V lookup: CDR1 DFQATT, CDR2 SNEGSKA (reference sequence). The CDR3 is made up of 11 amino acids. The investigators split CD4+ cells into a CD45RA+ naive subset and a CD45RA-negative memory subset. This rearrangement joins TRBV20-1 to TRBJ2-2; the D is unclear. Sequenced sample: memory CD4+ T cells from PBMCs. As to subset: CD45RA-negative fraction. The receptor was derived from a man between 18 and 29 years old in good health. Some clones in this sample may be carry-over from other donors' samples. The CDR3 here is CSQNKAGELFF. Written as DNA, the CDR3 is TGCAGCCAAAATAAGGCCGGGGAGCTGTTTTTT.